This entry lists 14 T cell receptor beta chains sequenced from one sample in a study of cytotoxic CD8 clonotypes in ibrutinib-treated CLL (dated by TCRdb to the early 2020s). The time point label, read with the paper, signifies: about a year on ibrutinib. Library preparation was by the immunoSEQ multiplex PCR assay. TCRdb stores this immuneACCESS table with in-frame sequences only. Part of the clones is absent; in the studies checked, under half of the shortfall reflects unresolved V genes, and no reason is known for the rest. For this sample the table gives roughly 70,000 clones, of which 90% were detected only once. The ten largest clonotypes hold under 4% of the sample. The specimen was PBMCs, collected after 12 months of ibrutinib treatment. These receptors all stem from a human donor with chronic lymphocytic leukemia.

This chain connects TRBV14 to TRBJ2-7; D call uncertain. The V gene's germline CDR1 is SGHDN and CDR2 FVKESK. This CDR3 has 13 amino acids. The V end was cut by 0 bases, the J end by 8 bases, with 11 bases between. The chain's CDR3 is CASSQDVKDKQYF. Here the CDR3 DNA reads TGTGCCAGCAGCCAAGATGTGAAAGATAAGCAGTACTTC.

The chain is built from TRBV27 and TRBJ2-1; D assignment may be TRBD1 or TRBD2 (5 bases each). Germline V gene sequence: CDR1 MNHEY, CDR2 SMNVEV (reference sequence). V dropped 1 base and J dropped 10 bases, with 17 bases sitting between them. The CDR3 consists of 15 residues. CDR3 sequence (DNA): TGTGCCAGCAGTTTATTGGGGACGGCGAACCTGGAGCAGTTCTTC. This encodes CASSLLGTANLEQFF.

The rearrangement uses TRBV5-1 and TRBJ1-4; TRBD1 matches at 7 bases. V lost 4 bases and J lost 5; bases outside the gene matches: 5. This CDR3 has 14 amino acids. Germline V gene data show CDR1 as SGHRS and CDR2 as YFSETQ. CDR3 in DNA: TGCGCCAGCAGCCGGGACAGCCTAAATGAAAAACTGTTTTTT. Translated, it gives CASSRDSLNEKLFF.

Comment on this clone: Germline is not matched at one junction end, which may reflect a read error. This chain uses TRBV7-2 with TRBJ2-1, with TRBD2 matching over 7 bases. The CDR3 is 17 residues long. In germline, CDR1 is SGHTA, CDR2 FQGNSA. The CDR3 loop reads CASSLAKTSFSHNEQFF. The CDR3 nucleotides are TGTGCCAGCAGCTTAGCCAAGACTAGCTTCTCCCACAATGAGCAGTTCTTC.

CDR3 nucleotide sequence: TGTGCCAGCAGGAGAGCGGCGGCAAAAGCTTTCTTT. Amino acid sequence: CASRRAAAKAFF. The rearrangement joins TRBV19 to TRBJ1-1; D call uncertain. V was trimmed by 9 bases and J by 9 bases, leaving 17 bases between them. Germline CDR1 and CDR2: LNHDA and SQIVND (reference sequence). CDR3 length: 12 residues.

The chain combines TRBV5-1 with TRBJ1-1; a possible D gene is TRBD1 (6 bases). Looked up from germline, CDR1 is SGHRS and CDR2 is YFSETQ. Trimming stripped 2 bases from V and 2 bases from J, with 19 bases between. The CDR3 consists of 17 residues. The CDR3 region has the DNA TGCGCCAGCAGCTTTTTTCGGGGGCGAGTAACCAACACTGAAGCTTTCTTT. Translation gives CASSFFRGRVTNTEAFF.

V gene TRBV19 combines with J gene TRBJ2-6; D remains unclear. The germline V gene encodes CDR1 LNHDA and CDR2 SQIVND (reference sequence). The CDR3 covers 16 residues. The ends were cut back, 1 base at V and 4 bases at J, with 11 bases in the middle. This CDR3 is CASSIVGGAGANVLTF. The CDR3 DNA follows: TGTGCCAGTAGTATAGTTGGCGGCGCGGGGGCCAACGTCCTGACTTTC.

This sequence joins TRBV6-1 and TRBJ2-1; D assignment may be TRBD1 or TRBD2 (5 bases each). Trimming removed 3 bases at V and 1 base at J, with 10 bases between. Germline lookup yields CDR1 MNHNS and CDR2 SASEGT. The CDR3 contains 15 residues. CDR3 DNA sequence: TGTGCCAGCAGTGACCCGGGGCGGTCCTACAATGAGCAGTTCTTC. Protein: CASSDPGRSYNEQFF.

V gene TRBV6-5 combines with J gene TRBJ1-1, with D tentatively TRBD1 (5 bases). There are 14 residues in the CDR3. Germline-derived CDR1 and CDR2 are MNHEY and SVGAGI. V gave up 6 bases and J gave up 2 bases, with 13 bases separating them. CDR3 DNA sequence: TGTGCCAGCAGGGGGGTATTCGGAAACACTGAAGCTTTCTTT. Encoded protein: CASRGVFGNTEAFF.

This chain connects TRBV19 to TRBJ2-3; maybe TRBD2 (5 bases). V lost 4 bases and J 3 bases, leaving 8 bases between the germline ends. Germline CDR1 LNHDA, CDR2 SQIVND (reference sequence). The CDR3 covers 13 residues. The CDR3 bases are TGTGCCAGTAGTAAACGGGGTACAGATACGCAGTATTTT. Its translation: CASSKRGTDTQYF.

The V and J genes are TRBV6-6 and TRBJ1-2; D is perhaps TRBD1 (6 bases). V was shortened by 2 bases and J by 5 bases, with 15 bases between the two germline ends. CDR1 and CDR2 (germline): MNHNY, SVGAGI (reference sequence). The CDR3 is 15 amino acids. CDR3 sequence reads: CASSYPPDSEYGYTF. Here the CDR3 DNA reads TGTGCCAGCAGTTACCCACCGGACAGCGAGTATGGCTACACCTTC.

V gene TRBV18 combines with J gene TRBJ2-3; 10 bases line up with TRBD2. Germline lookup yields CDR1 KGHSH and CDR2 LQKENI. V shed 1 base, J shed 5 bases, and the junction held 6 bases outside the gene matches. The CDR3 contains 16 residues. The CDR3 DNA reads as TGTGCCAGCTCACCACTAGCGGGAGGTGGGCGAGATACGCAGTATTTT. It codes for CASSPLAGGGRDTQYF.

This rearrangement joins TRBV29-1 to TRBJ2-5; TRBD1 matches at 9 bases. This CDR3 contains 12 residues. The germline V gene encodes CDR1 SQVTM and CDR2 ANQGSEA. V trimming: 7 bases; J trimming: 4 bases; junction bases outside the gene matches: 4. The DNA for the CDR3 is TGCAGCGCCCAGGACAGGGGAGAGACCCAGTACTTC. Residues: CSAQDRGETQYF. The variable domain in full, with the rest retrieved from reference TRBV29-1 and TRBJ2-5, is SAVISQKPSRDICQRGTSLTIQCQVDSQVTMMFWYRQQPGQSLTLIATANQGSEATYESGFVIDKFPISRPNLTFSTLTVSNMSPEDSSIYLCSAQDRGETQYFGPGTRLLVL.

The chain joins TRBV2 to TRBJ2-1, with D possibly being TRBD2 (6 bases). The V gene's germline CDR1 is SNHLY and CDR2 FYNNEI. V dropped 7 bases and J dropped 8 bases, with 15 bases sitting between them. The CDR3 sequence is 13 residues long. The CDR3 nucleotides are TGTGCCAGCACTCCTCATCGGAGGGATGAGCAGTTCTTC. Amino acids: CASTPHRRDEQFF.